These 23 T cell receptor beta chains were all obtained from the same sample, sequenced in a study of CD8+ T cells in alopecia areata. Treatment denoted: oral pan-JAK inhibitor, 5-10 mg twice daily. After isolation, RNA underwent reverse transcription to generate cDNA as the sequencing template. The data were produced by immunoSEQ multiplex PCR, yet TCRdb's version contains in-frame clones alone and is incomplete. Among about 190,000 clones listed, 50% to 60% were seen once. Sample: CD4+ T cells sorted from blood, taken at week 4, from a patient treated with tofacitinib. These receptors were taken from a human donor with alopecia areata.

V usage is TRBV30 and J usage is TRBJ1-1; D may be TRBD1 (5 bases). Trimming left V 0 bases short and J 0 bases short, with 17 bases between. This CDR3 spans 17 amino acids. From germline, CDR1 is GTSNPN and CDR2 SVGIG (reference sequence). The DNA of the CDR3 is TGTGCCTGGAGTGTAATTCAGGGCGCCCTGTTGAACACTGAAGCTTTCTTT. Protein product: CAWSVIQGALLNTEAFF. The entire variable domain, with the rest obtained from reference TRBV30 and TRBJ1-1, is as follows: SQTIHQWPATLVQPVGSPLSLECTVEGTSNPNLYWYRQAAGRGLQLLFYSVGIGQISSEVPQNLSASRPQDRQFILSSKKLLLSDSGFYLCAWSVIQGALLNTEAFFGQGTRLTVV.

This clone showed up just a few times. V and J are TRBV30 and TRBJ1-1; 8 nucleotides match TRBD1. CDR1 is GTSNPN, CDR2 SVGIG, per germline (reference sequence). V shed 2 bases and J 3 bases; nucleotides not matched to a gene: 2. CDR3 size: 13 residues. The CDR3 protein is CAWSSDRDTEAFF. The CDR3 bases are TGTGCCTGGAGTTCGGACAGGGACACTGAAGCTTTCTTT. Drawing the rest from reference TRBV30 and TRBJ1-1, the complete variable domain is SQTIHQWPATLVQPVGSPLSLECTVEGTSNPNLYWYRQAAGRGLQLLFYSVGIGQISSEVPQNLSASRPQDRQFILSSKKLLLSDSGFYLCAWSSDRDTEAFFGQGTRLTVV.

Only one count was recorded for this clone. The chain joins TRBV7-2 to TRBJ2-1; no definite D call. Trimming cost V 3 bases and J 0 bases, with 6 bases left between them. CDR3 length: 14 amino acids. Germline-derived CDR1 and CDR2 are SGHTA and FQGNSA. The DNA for the CDR3 is TGTGCCAGCAGCTTTAGGGACTCCTACAATGAGCAGTTCTTC. Encoded protein: CASSFRDSYNEQFF.

The chain links TRBV29-1 to TRBJ1-2; no firm D call. The CDR3 consists of 11 residues. In germline, CDR1 is SQVTM, CDR2 ANQGSEA. V gave up 7 bases and J gave up 7 bases, with 13 bases separating them. The CDR3 protein is CSGEVEFGYTF. CDR3 DNA: TGCAGCGGGGAGGTAGAGTTTGGCTACACCTTC.

This rearrangement joins TRBV30 to TRBJ2-5; D is possibly TRBD2 (6 bases). The V gene lost 0 bases and the J gene lost 2 bases, with 13 bases spanning the gap. This CDR3 is 15 amino acids long. Germline V lookup: CDR1 GTSNPN, CDR2 SVGIG (reference sequence). The CDR3 DNA sequence: TGTGCCTGGAGTGTACGCAGGAGGGAACAAGAGACCCAGTACTTC. As protein: CAWSVRRREQETQYF.

This clone was picked up a small number of times. The chain uses TRBV29-1 and TRBJ1-1; D is undetermined. V gave up 2 bases and J gave up 4 bases, with 11 bases separating them. The CDR3 consists of 13 residues. Germline V gene lookup returns CDR1 SQVTM and CDR2 ANQGSEA. CDR3 nucleotides: TGCAGCGTTGAAATTTGGGCGGGCACTGAAGCTTTCTTT. Amino acid sequence: CSVEIWAGTEAFF.

For the CDR3, the DNA is TGTGCCAGCAGCCGCCGCTTAGGTTACAATGAGCAGTTCTTC. Amino acid sequence: CASSRRLGYNEQFF. The chain combines TRBV14 with TRBJ2-1; D is ambiguous. The CDR3 is made up of 14 amino acids. Trimming removed 4 bases at V and 4 bases at J, with 11 bases between. CDR1 and CDR2 from the germline V gene are SGHDN and FVKESK. The entire variable domain, with the rest obtained from reference TRBV14 and TRBJ2-1, is as follows: EAGVTQFPSHSVIEKGQTVTLRCDPISGHDNLYWYRRVMGKEIKFLLHFVKESKQDESGMPNNRFLAERTGGTYSTLKVQPAELEDSGVYFCASSRRLGYNEQFFGPGTRLTVL.

The chain carries TRBV5-1 and TRBJ2-2; TRBD1 matches at 7 bases. CDR3 length: 15 residues. CDR1 is SGHRS, CDR2 YFSETQ, per germline. With V trimmed by 7 bases and J by 4 bases, 10 bases remained unmatched. The DNA of the CDR3 is TGCGCCAGCGGCCTCAGGGGGTCAGGCACCGGGGAGCTGTTTTTT. Translating it yields CASGLRGSGTGELFF.

This rearrangement joins TRBV6-5 to TRBJ2-2; TRBD1 aligns across 8 bases. This CDR3 has 13 amino acids. V shed 6 bases, J shed 7 bases, and the junction held 4 bases outside the gene matches. The germline gives CDR1 MNHEY, CDR2 SVGAGI. CDR3 DNA: TGTGCCAGCAGAAGGACAGGGATCGGGGAGCTGTTTTTT. The encoded protein is CASRRTGIGELFF.

The chain combines TRBV28 with TRBJ2-7; D gene uncertain. The CDR3 sequence is 12 residues long. V lost 6 bases to trimming and J lost 3 bases, with 9 bases between them. Germline V gene data show CDR1 as MDHEN and CDR2 as SYDVKM. The CDR3 loop is CASSLLLYEQYF. The CDR3 bases are TGTGCCAGCAGCCTTCTCCTCTACGAGCAGTACTTC.

Concerning this clone itself: Other DNA sequences in this specimen translate into the identical CDR3. The chain is built from TRBV30 and TRBJ1-1; D is ambiguous. Germline V gene lookup returns CDR1 GTSNPN and CDR2 SVGIG (reference sequence). V lost 0 bases and J lost 0, with 5 bases in between. The CDR3 has 13 amino acids. CDR3 sequence: CAWSVRLNTEAFF. CDR3 coding DNA: TGTGCCTGGAGTGTAAGGTTGAACACTGAAGCTTTCTTT. Variable domain in full (rest from reference TRBV30 and TRBJ1-1): SQTIHQWPATLVQPVGSPLSLECTVEGTSNPNLYWYRQAAGRGLQLLFYSVGIGQISSEVPQNLSASRPQDRQFILSSKKLLLSDSGFYLCAWSVRLNTEAFFGQGTRLTVV.

This clone was found a few times. CDR3: CSGKLGGGTQYF. The CDR3 DNA reads as TGCAGCGGTAAACTCGGCGGGGGTACGCAGTATTTT. V gene TRBV29-1 combines with J gene TRBJ2-3, with TRBD2 identical over 7 bases. V lost 7 bases and J lost 8; bases outside the gene matches: 9. This CDR3 contains 12 residues. Germline CDR1 and CDR2: SQVTM and ANQGSEA.

The V and J genes are TRBV5-1 and TRBJ2-5, with 10 bases fitting TRBD2. The CDR3 has 15 amino acids. The ends lost 2 bases at V and 5 bases at J; junction bases unmatched: 6. Germline CDR1 is SGHRS and CDR2 is YFSETQ. The CDR3 coding sequence is TGCGCCAGCAGCTTAGTAGCGGGAGGTAGCGAGACCCAGTACTTC. It translates to CASSLVAGGSETQYF.

The rearrangement uses TRBV14 and TRBJ1-2, with TRBD1 as a possible D gene (5 bases). The V and J ends lost 3 bases and 9 bases respectively, with 11 bases between them. The CDR3 loop spans 12 amino acids. CDR1 is SGHDN and CDR2 is FVKESK in the germline V gene. The CDR3 spells CASSQGVGRYTF. CDR3 nucleotide sequence: TGTGCCAGCAGCCAGGGGGTAGGGCGCTACACCTTC.

A remark on this clone: A read error may produce the germline difference seen at one junction end. This rearrangement joins TRBV7-7 to TRBJ2-5, with D perhaps TRBD2 (6 bases). The CDR3 is 15 amino acids. Germline CDR1 SSHAT, CDR2 FNYEAQ (reference sequence). CDR3 region: CASSLSPRGEETQYF. In DNA, the CDR3 is TGTGCTAGCAGCCTCTCGCCCCGCGGGGAAGAGACCCAGTACTTC.

This clone was counted between two and nine times. The chain recombines TRBV9 with TRBJ2-2; D unclear. Germline V gene data show CDR1 as SGDLS and CDR2 as YYNGEE. The CDR3 loop spans 13 amino acids. V lost 4 bases, J lost 5 bases, and 9 bases lay in between. This chain's CDR3 is CASSPQTTGELFF. The CDR3 DNA reads TGTGCCAGCAGCCCCCAGACAACCGGGGAGCTGTTTTTT. Full variable domain (remainder filled in from reference TRBV9 and TRBJ2-2): DSGVTQTPKHLITATGQRVTLRCSPRSGDLSVYWYQQSLDQGLQFLIQYYNGEERAKGNILERFSAQQFPDLHSELNLSSLELGDSALYFCASSPQTTGELFFGEGSRLTVL.

A few counts support this clone. V and J are TRBV2 and TRBJ1-5; D not resolved. Germline V gene data show CDR1 as SNHLY and CDR2 as FYNNEI. The CDR3 has 12 amino acids. V dropped 6 bases and J dropped 2 bases, with 5 bases sitting between them. The CDR3 sequence is CASRGGNQPQHF. The CDR3 DNA reads TGTGCCAGCAGAGGAGGCAATCAGCCCCAGCATTTT.

V is TRBV28 and J is TRBJ2-6; D may match TRBD1 or TRBD2 (5 bases each). This CDR3 is built from 14 residues. Looked up from germline, CDR1 is MDHEN and CDR2 is SYDVKM. The ends were cut back, 6 bases at V and 0 bases at J, with 6 bases in the middle. This chain's CDR3 is CASRGVSGANVLTF. CDR3 sequence (DNA): TGTGCCAGCAGGGGGGTCTCTGGGGCCAACGTCCTGACTTTC.

The J gene is TRBJ2-7, the V gene TRBV29-1, with D possibly TRBD1 on 5 matching bases. CDR3 length: 12 residues. Trimming took 5 bases from V and 2 from J, leaving 10 bases between them. Germline CDR1 reads SQVTM; CDR2 reads ANQGSEA. The CDR3 DNA sequence: TGCAGCGTTTTGACAGCGACCTACGAGCAGTACTTC. Its protein product is CSVLTATYEQYF.

This rearrangement joins TRBV30 to TRBJ2-2; possibly TRBD1 for D (6 bases). The germline gives CDR1 GTSNPN, CDR2 SVGIG (reference sequence). This CDR3 comprises 15 residues. The germline V and J ends were trimmed by 3 bases and 0 bases, with 11 bases remaining between them. CDR3 nucleotide sequence: TGTGCCTGGAGGCGAACAGGGCCGAACACCGGGGAGCTGTTTTTT. This codes for CAWRRTGPNTGELFF.

V gene TRBV27 combines with J gene TRBJ2-1; D is uncertain. This CDR3 region has 15 residues. Deletions cut 3 bases from V and 0 bases from J, with 9 bases between. CDR1 and CDR2 from the germline V gene are MNHEY and SMNVEV (reference sequence). CDR3 sequence reads: CASSLELSSYNEQFF. The CDR3 DNA reads as TGTGCCAGCAGTTTGGAACTGAGCTCCTACAATGAGCAGTTCTTC.

The chain recombines TRBV6-6 with TRBJ1-4; D not certain. V was cut by 4 bases and J by 10 bases, with 10 bases left in between. Germline V gene lookup returns CDR1 MNHNY and CDR2 SVGAGI (reference sequence). CDR3 length: 12 residues. For the CDR3, the DNA is TGTGCCAGCAGTTCCTCAACTGGAAAACTGTTTTTT. Its protein is CASSSSTGKLFF.

This chain links TRBV30 with TRBJ1-4; D gene unclear. The CDR3 contains 12 residues. The V end was cut by 2 bases, the J end by 8 bases, with 9 bases between. Germline-derived CDR1 and CDR2 are GTSNPN and SVGIG (reference sequence). CDR3 coding DNA: TGTGCCTGGAGTCCCAGTGAAGAAAAACTGTTTTTT. It translates to CAWSPSEEKLFF.